These 24 T cell receptor beta chains were sequenced from one sample in a study of control samples from healthy donors and cancer patients. Profiling relied on immunoSEQ multiplex PCR, and the TCRdb table lists in-frame clones only, not all of them. The sample holds 75,000 to 90,000 clones, approximately 86% seen once. Sequencing used blood. The receptors originated from a man aged 30 to 39 in good health.

The chain couples TRBV18 to TRBJ1-6, with unresolved D. There are 16 residues in the CDR3. V lost 3 bases to trimming and J lost 6 bases, with 15 bases between them. The germline gives CDR1 KGHSH, CDR2 LQKENI. The DNA of the CDR3 is TGTGCCAGCTCACCCGATAAGGAACGGATTAATTCACCCCTCCACTTT. The encoded protein is CASSPDKERINSPLHF.

The rearrangement joins TRBV5-6 to TRBJ2-1, with D unclear. The CDR3 consists of 13 residues. From germline, CDR1 is SGHDT and CDR2 YYEEEE. Deletions cut 2 bases from V and 9 bases from J, with 12 bases between. The CDR3 sequence: CASSLLRVGEQFF. The CDR3 region has the DNA TGTGCCAGCAGCTTACTACGGGTGGGTGAGCAGTTCTTC.

The rearrangement uses TRBV2 and TRBJ2-5, with D maybe TRBD1 (7 bases). The germline V and J ends were trimmed by 5 bases and 5 bases, with 15 bases remaining between them. The CDR3 sequence is 14 residues long. The germline V gene has CDR1 SNHLY and CDR2 FYNNEI. CDR3 DNA sequence: TGTGCCAGCAGTACCACTAGCAGGGGGGAGACCCAGTACTTC. The encoded protein is CASSTTSRGETQYF.

The chain combines TRBV7-2 with TRBJ1-4; D unclear. The CDR3 runs 13 residues. Per germline, CDR1 SGHTA and CDR2 FQGNSA. The V end lost 5 bases, the J end lost 4 bases, and 8 bases lay between the germline ends. CDR3 protein: CASSQVYNEKLFF. As DNA, the CDR3 is TGTGCCAGCAGCCAGGTCTATAATGAAAAACTGTTTTTT.

This chain connects TRBV3-1 (or the pseudogene TRBV3-2) to TRBJ2-6, with D uncertain. V was trimmed by 3 bases and J by 4 bases, leaving 13 bases between them. CDR1 is LGHDT and CDR2 is YNNKEL in the germline V gene (reference sequence). The CDR3 loop spans 16 amino acids. Written as DNA, the CDR3 is TGTGCCAGCAGCCATCCACCCCCCGTCGGGGCCAACGTCCTGACTTTC. Amino acids: CASSHPPPVGANVLTF.

The J gene is TRBJ2-3, the V gene TRBV19; TRBD1 matches at 9 bases. The V and J ends lost 5 bases and 5 bases, in that order; junction bases with no gene match: 11. Germline values: CDR1 LNHDA, CDR2 SQIVND (reference sequence). The CDR3 sequence is 16 residues long. CDR3 sequence: CASSLRDREEGDTQYF. The CDR3 coding sequence is TGTGCCAGTAGTCTACGGGACAGGGAGGAGGGAGATACGCAGTATTTT. The full variable domain, completed using reference TRBV19 and TRBJ2-3, is DGGITQSPKYLFRKEGQNVTLSCEQNLNHDAMYWYRQDPGQGLRLIYYSQIVNDFQKGDIAEGYSVSREKKESFPLTVTSAQKNPTAFYLCASSLRDREEGDTQYFGPGTRLTVL.

This chain links TRBV7-3 with TRBJ2-3; TRBD2 matches 7 bases. Trimming removed 5 bases from V and 1 base from J; junction bases left unmatched: 18. This CDR3 region has 19 residues. Germline loops: CDR1 SGHTA, CDR2 FQGTGA. DNA of the CDR3: TGTGCCAGCAGCCAAGCCTTCCCTTACCAGCGGGGTCGCACAGATACGCAGTATTTT. Its translation: CASSQAFPYQRGRTDTQYF.

This clone was seen just once. The chain has TRBV7-8 and TRBJ2-3, with a possible D match to TRBD2 (6 bases). V was cut by 0 bases and J by 1 base, with 11 bases left in between. CDR1 and CDR2 from the germline V gene are SGHVS and FQNEAQ. There are 16 residues in the CDR3. The CDR3 DNA reads as TGTGCCAGCAGCTTAGCTCCCGGGAGAGGCACAGATACGCAGTATTTT. Amino acid sequence: CASSLAPGRGTDTQYF.

CDR3 in amino acids: CASSSGYSNQPQHF. CDR3 bases: TGTGCCAGCAGCTCAGGGTACAGCAATCAGCCCCAGCATTTT. The gene calls are TRBV3-1 (or the pseudogene TRBV3-2) and TRBJ1-5; a possible D gene is TRBD1 (5 bases). This CDR3 is 14 amino acids long. Trimming pared 5 bases from V and 1 base from J, leaving 9 bases between. CDR1 is LGHDT, CDR2 YNNKEL, per germline (reference sequence).

The V and J genes are TRBV6-5 and TRBJ2-5; D is tentatively TRBD1 or TRBD2 (5 bases each). Trimming stripped 5 bases from V and 4 bases from J, with 8 bases between. Germline V gene sequence: CDR1 MNHEY, CDR2 SVGAGI. This CDR3 has 12 amino acids. The CDR3 loop is CASSRDGETQYF. The DNA for the CDR3 is TGTGCCAGCAGTCGGGACGGAGAGACCCAGTACTTC.

The V gene is TRBV5-1, the J gene TRBJ1-2, with a possible D match to TRBD1 (6 bases). CDR1 SGHRS and CDR2 YFSETQ come from the germline V gene. The ends were cut back, 7 bases at V and 6 bases at J, with 10 bases in the middle. The CDR3 sequence is 11 residues long. The chain's CDR3 is CASGGANGYTF. DNA of the CDR3: TGCGCCAGCGGGGGGGCGAATGGCTACACCTTC.

This clone was detected only once. This chain uses TRBV7-8 with TRBJ1-1, with 7 bases lining up with TRBD1. V shed 5 bases, J shed 3 bases, and the junction held 6 bases outside the gene matches. The CDR3 extends over 14 amino acids. CDR1 and CDR2 from the germline V gene are SGHVS and FQNEAQ. This CDR3 is CASSLRTGDTEAFF. The CDR3 nucleotides read TGTGCCAGCAGCCTCCGAACAGGGGACACTGAAGCTTTCTTT.

This chain joins TRBV9 and TRBJ1-3; maybe TRBD1 (6 bases). The CDR3 is made up of 12 amino acids. The germline V gene encodes CDR1 SGDLS and CDR2 YYNGEE. V lost 5 bases and J 4 bases, leaving 7 bases between the germline ends. The CDR3 region has the DNA TGTGCCAGCAGGGGGACAGGAAACACCATATATTTT. It yields the protein CASRGTGNTIYF.

The J gene is TRBJ1-6, the V gene TRBV6-5; 9 bases align to TRBD1. V lost 6 bases, J lost 10 bases, and 7 bases stayed unmatched. The germline V gene encodes CDR1 MNHEY and CDR2 SVGAGI. This CDR3 region has 14 residues. The CDR3 sequence is CASRGTGIVSPLHF. The CDR3, as DNA: TGTGCCAGCAGGGGGACAGGGATAGTCTCACCCCTCCACTTT.

This chain connects TRBV5-6 to TRBJ1-6, with a possible D match to TRBD1 (6 bases). The CDR3 has 13 amino acids. Between the trimmed V and J ends, which lost 5 bases and 12 bases, there was a span of 15 bases. Germline V CDR1 and CDR2: SGHDT, YYEEEE. For the CDR3, the DNA is TGTGCCAGCAGTATGTATGCAGGGGAACCCCTCCACTTT. Protein sequence: CASSMYAGEPLHF.

The genes are TRBV2 and TRBJ2-1, with 12 bases identical to TRBD2. Germline assignment: CDR1 SNHLY and CDR2 FYNNEI. The CDR3 has 16 residues. V was pared by 3 bases and J by 8 bases, with 8 bases of the junction left unmatched. The CDR3 sequence is CASSERLAGGPHEQFF. The CDR3 nucleotides are TGTGCCAGCAGTGAGCGGCTAGCGGGGGGGCCGCATGAGCAGTTCTTC.

In this sample, this clone turned up once. This chain uses TRBV27 with TRBJ1-6; 9 bases line up with TRBD1. The CDR3 loop spans 17 amino acids. Per the germline V gene, CDR1 is MNHEY and CDR2 is SMNVEV (reference sequence). V lost 5 bases, J lost 0 bases, and 5 bases stayed unmatched. The CDR3, as DNA: TGTGCCAGCAGTAAGGGACAGGGAAGCTCCTATAATTCACCCCTCCACTTT. This translates into CASSKGQGSSYNSPLHF.

The chain uses TRBV18 and TRBJ2-3; D remains unclear. Germline assignment: CDR1 KGHSH and CDR2 LQKENI. The CDR3 has 17 amino acids. The V end lost 5 bases, the J end lost 0 bases, and 18 bases lay between the germline ends. The DNA for the CDR3 is TGTGCCAGCTCATCCCAGGTGGTGACTGCTAGCACAGATACGCAGTATTTT. Translated: CASSSQVVTASTDTQYF.

This sequence joins TRBV6-1 and TRBJ1-1; D ambiguous. The V end lost 1 base, the J end lost 8 bases, and 5 bases lay between the germline ends. The germline CDR1 and CDR2 sequences are MNHNS and SASEGT. CDR3 length: 11 amino acids. The CDR3 DNA is TGTGCCAGCAGTGAAGGAGAGGAAGCTTTCTTT. It encodes CASSEGEEAFF.

The J gene is TRBJ2-7, the V gene TRBV2; possibly TRBD1 or TRBD2 for D (5 bases each). This CDR3 contains 13 residues. The V gene lost 2 bases and the J gene lost 3 bases, with 8 bases spanning the gap. Per germline, CDR1 SNHLY and CDR2 FYNNEI. The CDR3 DNA reads as TGTGCCAGCAGTGAATGGGACGACTACGAGCAGTACGTC. It is translated as CASSEWDDYEQYV.

This rearrangement joins TRBV6-6 to TRBJ2-2, with unresolved D. The CDR3 runs to 15 residues. CDR1 and CDR2 from the germline V gene are MNHNY and SVGAGI (reference sequence). V dropped 0 bases and J dropped 4 bases, with 9 bases sitting between them. The CDR3 nucleotides read TGTGCCAGCAGTTACTCAGGGTACGGCACCGGGGAGCTGTTTTTT. Translated: CASSYSGYGTGELFF.

This chain uses TRBV28 with TRBJ1-3; 11 nucleotides line up with TRBD1. V dropped 6 bases and J dropped 4; count of bases not matched to a gene: 2. There are 14 residues in the CDR3. Germline V CDR1 and CDR2: MDHEN, SYDVKM. The CDR3 DNA reads TGTGCCAGCAGAGGACAGGGGGCCGGAAACACCATATATTTT. It is translated as CASRGQGAGNTIYF.

This chain joins TRBV5-1 and TRBJ2-2, with 8 nucleotides matching TRBD2. Germline V gene sequence: CDR1 SGHRS, CDR2 YFSETQ. This CDR3 comprises 14 residues. Trimming at V came to 7 bases and at J to 2 bases, leaving 4 bases not matched to a gene. This CDR3 reads CASQRGGNTGELFF. The CDR3 DNA reads TGCGCCAGCCAACGGGGGGGTAACACCGGGGAGCTGTTTTTT.

This clone has only one observation. V gene TRBV7-7 combines with J gene TRBJ2-5, with 9 bases aligning to TRBD2. In germline, CDR1 is SSHAT, CDR2 FNYEAQ (reference sequence). The CDR3 extends over 14 amino acids. CDR3 protein: CATGGAGGQETQYF. The CDR3 DNA follows: TGTGCTACTGGGGGAGCGGGGGGCCAAGAGACCCAGTACTTC.